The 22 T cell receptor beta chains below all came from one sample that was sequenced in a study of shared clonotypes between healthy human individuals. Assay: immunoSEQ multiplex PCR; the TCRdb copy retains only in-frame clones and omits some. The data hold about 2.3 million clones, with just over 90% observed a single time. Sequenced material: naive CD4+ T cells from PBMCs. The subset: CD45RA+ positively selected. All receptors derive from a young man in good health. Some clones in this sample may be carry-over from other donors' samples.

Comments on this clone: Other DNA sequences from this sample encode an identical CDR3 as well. The CDR3 nucleotides are TGTGCCAGCAGTTACTCTGGGGGAAACACCGGGGAGCTGTTTTTT. Protein sequence: CASSYSGGNTGELFF. The chain joins TRBV6-5 to TRBJ2-2; the D call may be TRBD1 or TRBD2 (5 bases each). The germline V gene has CDR1 MNHEY and CDR2 SVGAGI. The CDR3 is made up of 15 amino acids. The V end lost 0 bases, the J end lost 2 bases, and 7 bases lay between the germline ends.

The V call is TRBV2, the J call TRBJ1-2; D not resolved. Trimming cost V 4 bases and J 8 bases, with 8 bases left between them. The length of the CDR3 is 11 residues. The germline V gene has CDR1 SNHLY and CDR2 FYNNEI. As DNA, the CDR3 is TGTGCCAGCAGTGTCTCCTCAGGCTACACCTTC. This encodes CASSVSSGYTF.

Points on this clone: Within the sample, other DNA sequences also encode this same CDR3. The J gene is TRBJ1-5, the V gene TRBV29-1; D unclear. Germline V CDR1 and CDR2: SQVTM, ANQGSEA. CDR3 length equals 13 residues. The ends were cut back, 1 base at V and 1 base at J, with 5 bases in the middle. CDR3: CSVEVGSNQPQHF. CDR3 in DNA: TGCAGCGTTGAAGTGGGCAGCAATCAGCCCCAGCATTTT.

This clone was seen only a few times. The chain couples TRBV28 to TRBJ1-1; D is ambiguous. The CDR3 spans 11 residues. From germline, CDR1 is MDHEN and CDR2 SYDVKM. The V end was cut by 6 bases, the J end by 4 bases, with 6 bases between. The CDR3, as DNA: TGTGCCAGCAGGGGTCCCACTGAAGCTTTCTTT. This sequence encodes CASRGPTEAFF.

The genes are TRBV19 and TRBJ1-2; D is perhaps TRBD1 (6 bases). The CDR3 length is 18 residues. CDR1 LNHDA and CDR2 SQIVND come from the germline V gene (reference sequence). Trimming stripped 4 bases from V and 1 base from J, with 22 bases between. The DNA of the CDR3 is TGTGCCAGTAGTACCCCCGGGACACTCGGCTATAATAACTATGGCTACACCTTC. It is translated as CASSTPGTLGYNNYGYTF. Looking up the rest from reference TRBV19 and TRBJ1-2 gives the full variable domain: DGGITQSPKYLFRKEGQNVTLSCEQNLNHDAMYWYRQDPGQGLRLIYYSQIVNDFQKGDIAEGYSVSREKKESFPLTVTSAQKNPTAFYLCASSTPGTLGYNNYGYTFGSGTRLTVV.

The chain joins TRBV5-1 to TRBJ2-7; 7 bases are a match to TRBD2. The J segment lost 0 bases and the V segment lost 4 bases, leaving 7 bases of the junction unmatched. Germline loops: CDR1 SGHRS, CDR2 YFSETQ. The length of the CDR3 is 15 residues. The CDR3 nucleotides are TGCGCCAGCAGCACGAGCGGGACCGACTCCTACGAGCAGTACTTC. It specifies CASSTSGTDSYEQYF.

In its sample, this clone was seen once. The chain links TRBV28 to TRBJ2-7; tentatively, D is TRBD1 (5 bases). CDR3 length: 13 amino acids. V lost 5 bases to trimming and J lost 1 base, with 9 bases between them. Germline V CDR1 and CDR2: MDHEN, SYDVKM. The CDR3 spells CASSGAFSYEQYF. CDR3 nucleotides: TGTGCCAGCAGTGGGGCGTTTTCCTACGAGCAGTACTTC.

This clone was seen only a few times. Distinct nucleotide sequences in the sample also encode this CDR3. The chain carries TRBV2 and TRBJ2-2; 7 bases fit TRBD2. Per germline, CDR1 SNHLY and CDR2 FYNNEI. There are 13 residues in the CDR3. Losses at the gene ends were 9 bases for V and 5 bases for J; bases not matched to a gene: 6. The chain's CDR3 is CASGRENTGELFF. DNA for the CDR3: TGTGCCAGTGGGCGGGAGAATACCGGGGAGCTGTTTTTT.

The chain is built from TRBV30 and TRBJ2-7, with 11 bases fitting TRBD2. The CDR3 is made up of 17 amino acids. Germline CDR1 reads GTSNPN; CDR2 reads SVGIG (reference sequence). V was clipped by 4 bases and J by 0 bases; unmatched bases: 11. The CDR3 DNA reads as TGTGCCTGGACCCCAAAACGTGGACTAGCGGGCTCCTACGAGCAGTACTTC. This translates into CAWTPKRGLAGSYEQYF.

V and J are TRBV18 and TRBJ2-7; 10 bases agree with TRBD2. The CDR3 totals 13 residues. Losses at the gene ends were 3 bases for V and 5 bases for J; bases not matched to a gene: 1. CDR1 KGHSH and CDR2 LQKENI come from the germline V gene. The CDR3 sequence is CASSPSGRNEQYF. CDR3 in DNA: TGTGCCAGCTCACCTAGCGGGAGGAACGAGCAGTACTTC.

The CDR3 DNA reads TGTGCCAGCAGTTCCCCTTCCACTAGCGGAAGCTTTCGAGGGGACCGATATGGGCAGTACTTC. Protein product: CASSSPSTSGSFRGDRYGQYF. The chain couples TRBV28 to TRBJ2-7; TRBD2 matches at 8 bases. CDR1 MDHEN and CDR2 SYDVKM come from the germline V gene. The CDR3 runs 21 residues. Trimming removed 4 bases from V and 9 bases from J; junction bases left unmatched: 32.

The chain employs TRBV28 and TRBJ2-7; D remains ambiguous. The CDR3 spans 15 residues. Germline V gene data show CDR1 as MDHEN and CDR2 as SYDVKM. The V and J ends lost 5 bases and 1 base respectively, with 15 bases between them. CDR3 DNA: TGTGCCAGCAGTACTATAAATAGCTTATCCTACGAGCAGTACTTC. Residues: CASSTINSLSYEQYF.

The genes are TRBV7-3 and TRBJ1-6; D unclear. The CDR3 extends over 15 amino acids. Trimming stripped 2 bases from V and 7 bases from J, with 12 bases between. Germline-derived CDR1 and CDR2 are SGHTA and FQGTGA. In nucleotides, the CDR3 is TGTGCCAGCAGCTTATCGGGGAGCGACAATTCACCCCTCCACTTT. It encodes CASSLSGSDNSPLHF.

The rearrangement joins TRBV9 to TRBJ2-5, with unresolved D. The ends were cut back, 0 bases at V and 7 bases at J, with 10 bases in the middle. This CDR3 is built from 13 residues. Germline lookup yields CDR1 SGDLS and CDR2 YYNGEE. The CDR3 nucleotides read TGTGCCAGCAGCGTAGAGGCCCCGGGGACCCAGTACTTC. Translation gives CASSVEAPGTQYF. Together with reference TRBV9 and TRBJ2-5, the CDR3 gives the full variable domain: DSGVTQTPKHLITATGQRVTLRCSPRSGDLSVYWYQQSLDQGLQFLIQYYNGEERAKGNILERFSAQQFPDLHSELNLSSLELGDSALYFCASSVEAPGTQYFGPGTRLLVL.

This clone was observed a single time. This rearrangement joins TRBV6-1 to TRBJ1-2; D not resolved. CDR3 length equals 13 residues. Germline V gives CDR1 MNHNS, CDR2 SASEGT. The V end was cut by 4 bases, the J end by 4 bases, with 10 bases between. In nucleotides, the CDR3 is TGTGCCAGCAGTGTGGACGTAGGCTATGGCTACACCTTC. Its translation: CASSVDVGYGYTF.

The CDR3 is CASSFSGVEAFF. The CDR3 coding sequence is TGTGCCAGCAGCTTCTCCGGGGTTGAAGCTTTCTTT. The rearrangement joins TRBV11-1 to TRBJ1-1; unclear D gene. V was clipped by 3 bases and J by 7 bases, with 9 bases between them. CDR1 and CDR2 from the germline V gene are SGHAT and FQDESV (reference sequence). The CDR3 consists of 12 residues.

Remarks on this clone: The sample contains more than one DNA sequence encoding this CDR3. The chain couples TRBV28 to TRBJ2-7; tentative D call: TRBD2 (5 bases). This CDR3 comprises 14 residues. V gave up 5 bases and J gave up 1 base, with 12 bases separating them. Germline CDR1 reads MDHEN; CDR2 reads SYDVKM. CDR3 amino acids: CASSPAGGSYEQYF. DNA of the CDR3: TGTGCCAGCAGTCCCGCCGGAGGATCCTACGAGCAGTACTTC.

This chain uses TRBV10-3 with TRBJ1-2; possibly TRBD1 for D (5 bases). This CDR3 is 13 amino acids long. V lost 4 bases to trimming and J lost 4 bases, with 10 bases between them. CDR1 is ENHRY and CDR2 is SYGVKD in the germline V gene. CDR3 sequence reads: CAISAEQAYGYTF. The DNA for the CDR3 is TGTGCCATCAGTGCTGAACAGGCCTATGGCTACACCTTC.

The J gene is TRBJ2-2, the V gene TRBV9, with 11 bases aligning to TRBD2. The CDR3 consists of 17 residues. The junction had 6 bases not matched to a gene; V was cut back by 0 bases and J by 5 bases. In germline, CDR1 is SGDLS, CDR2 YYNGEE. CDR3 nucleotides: TGTGCCAGCAGCGTAGTAGGACTAGCGGGCCGAACCGGGGAGCTGTTTTTT. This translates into CASSVVGLAGRTGELFF.

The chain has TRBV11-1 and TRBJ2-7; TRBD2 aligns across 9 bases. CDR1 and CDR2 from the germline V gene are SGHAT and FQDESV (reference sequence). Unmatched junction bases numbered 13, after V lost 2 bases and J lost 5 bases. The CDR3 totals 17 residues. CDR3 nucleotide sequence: TGTGCCAGCAGCTTATTCCTCCCCACTAGCGGGTCCAACGAGCAGTACTTC. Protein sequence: CASSLFLPTSGSNEQYF.

DNA of the CDR3: TGTGCCAGCAGCTCGGAGATGGGGGTTCTAATTCAGTACTTC. It is translated as CASSSEMGVLIQYF. This chain uses TRBV7-2 with TRBJ2-4; D may correspond to TRBD1 or TRBD2 (5 bases each). CDR3 length: 14 residues. V shed 4 bases and J shed 10 bases, with 17 bases lying between them. The germline V gene encodes CDR1 SGHTA and CDR2 FQGNSA.

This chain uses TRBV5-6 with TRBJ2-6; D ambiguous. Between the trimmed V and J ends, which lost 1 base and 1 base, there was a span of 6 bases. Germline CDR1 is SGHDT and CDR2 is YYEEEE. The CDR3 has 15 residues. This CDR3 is CASSLPRSGANVLTF. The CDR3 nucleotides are TGTGCCAGCAGCTTGCCCAGGTCTGGGGCCAACGTCCTGACTTTC. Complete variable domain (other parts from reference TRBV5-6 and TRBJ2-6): DAGVTQSPTHLIKTRGQQVTLRCSPKSGHDTVSWYQQALGQGPQFIFQYYEEEERQRGNFPDRFSGHQFPNYSSELNVNALLLGDSALYLCASSLPRSGANVLTFGAGSRLTVL.